A single sample gave rise to the 5 T cell receptor beta chains below, sequenced in a study of Ad26.COV2.S vaccination and SARS-CoV-2 variants. This table comes from immunoSEQ multiplex PCR, and its TCRdb copy is limited to in-frame clones, with some not included. The data contain more than 300,000 clones, roughly 84% of them seen just once; the ten biggest clones take up 1.5% to 2.5%. The treatment denotes: roughly 18 received Ad26.COV2.S at low or high dose, single or two shots; roughly five received placebo; per-sample allocation not given. At day 63 after the first vaccine or placebo injection, samples were drawn. The sample was peripheral blood, taken in a trial of Ad26.COV2.S vaccine versus placebo. These receptors originate from a person between 18 and 65 years old who received the Ad26.COV2.S COVID-19 vaccine or a placebo.

The chain is built from TRBV5-4 and TRBJ2-3; 8 positions agree with TRBD1. Germline assignment: CDR1 SGHNT and CDR2 YYREEE (reference sequence). The V and J ends lost 0 bases and 5 bases, in that order; junction bases with no gene match: 2. The CDR3 consists of 14 residues. The CDR3: CASSLDRGRDTQYF. For the CDR3, the DNA is TGTGCCAGCAGCTTGGACAGGGGGAGAGATACGCAGTATTTT.

The rearrangement uses TRBV9 and TRBJ1-1; D might be TRBD1 (6 bases). Germline lookup yields CDR1 SGDLS and CDR2 YYNGEE. The ends were cut back, 4 bases at V and 0 bases at J, with 13 bases in the middle. The CDR3 loop spans 15 amino acids. CDR3 DNA: TGTGCCAGCAGCCCAGGGGTCATGATGAACACTGAAGCTTTCTTT. It yields the protein CASSPGVMMNTEAFF. The whole variable domain, remainder taken from reference TRBV9 and TRBJ1-1, is DSGVTQTPKHLITATGQRVTLRCSPRSGDLSVYWYQQSLDQGLQFLIQYYNGEERAKGNILERFSAQQFPDLHSELNLSSLELGDSALYFCASSPGVMMNTEAFFGQGTRLTVV.

V usage is TRBV6-5 and J usage is TRBJ1-2, with 12 bases matching TRBD1. The CDR3 runs 14 residues. V shed 1 base, J shed 8 bases, and the junction held 2 bases outside the gene matches. CDR1 and CDR2 (germline): MNHEY, SVGAGI. The CDR3 sequence is CASSYFGTGGGYTF. The CDR3, as DNA: TGTGCCAGCAGTTACTTCGGGACAGGGGGCGGCTACACCTTC.

The chain joins TRBV5-6 to TRBJ2-3, with no clear D. The CDR3 contains 11 residues. The V and J ends lost 2 bases and 2 bases respectively, with 0 bases between them. Germline V lookup: CDR1 SGHDT, CDR2 YYEEEE. CDR3 loop: CASSFTDTQYF. For the CDR3, the DNA is TGTGCCAGCAGCTTCACAGATACGCAGTATTTT.

The chain uses TRBV5-6 and TRBJ1-2; possibly TRBD1 for D (6 bases). The ends were cut back, 4 bases at V and 1 base at J, with 11 bases in the middle. The germline gives CDR1 SGHDT, CDR2 YYEEEE. The CDR3 has 14 residues. The CDR3 protein is CASSISRGNYGYTF. CDR3 DNA: TGTGCCAGCAGCATATCCAGGGGTAACTATGGCTACACCTTC.